The rows below give T cell receptor beta chains drawn from one sample of a study of CD8 T cells in ankylosing spondylitis. MiXCR, run by TCRdb on the 5' RACE reads, gives a single entry per CDR3 protein. The sample lists approximately 350,000 distinct CDR3 sequences; 20% were seen once. Sample: blood, either unsorted or a sorted T cell fraction (not recorded which). The source of these receptors is a male donor with ankylosing spondylitis or in good health (not recorded which). Each CDR3 is given with its conserved first and last residue. A D gene is named only where the DNA matches it firmly.

d_gene,v_gene,j_gene,CDR3aa
NA,TRBV5-5,TRBJ2-1,CASSLSGSTHEQFF
NA,TRBV7-2,TRBJ1-6,CASSLGDPVVPLHF
NA,TRBV2,TRBJ2-3,CASSPVFFTDTQYF
NA,TRBV10-3,TRBJ1-2,CAISETDINYGYTF
NA,TRBV5-6,TRBJ2-3,CASSLEGVINTQYF
TRBD1,TRBV5-6,TRBJ2-3,CASSLGRQGPTDTQYF
TRBD1,TRBV19,TRBJ2-7,CASGLPAGGKNEQYF
NA,TRBV2,TRBJ2-2,CASSEPDGAPDTGELFF
TRBD2,TRBV7-9,TRBJ2-4,CASSLAGEGVEYF
NA,TRBV7-9,TRBJ2-1,CASSLLHEQFF
NA,TRBV9,TRBJ2-4,CASSVVGDANIQYF
NA,TRBV12-3/TRBV12-4,TRBJ2-3,CASSFEGIADTQYF
NA,TRBV6-5,TRBJ2-1,CASSPKGGPYNEQFF
NA,TRBV27,TRBJ2-1,CASSLRGTEQFF
NA,TRBV12-3/TRBV12-4,TRBJ2-4,CASSFSGQNIQYF
NA,TRBV18,TRBJ1-2,CASSPLPVTNYGYTF